Presented here are 18 T cell receptor beta chains from one specimen sequenced in a study of shared clonotypes between healthy human individuals. Data came from immunoSEQ multiplex PCR; TCRdb stores just in-frame clones and leaves some out. The sample has about 2.4 million clones, around nine tenths seen once. The material sequenced was naive CD4+ T cells sorted from blood. Subset: CD45RA+ positively selected. All receptors come from a young man in good health.

This rearrangement joins TRBV25-1 to TRBJ1-1; no reliable D call. CDR3 length: 17 amino acids. CDR1 MGHDK and CDR2 SYGVNS come from the germline V gene. V was shortened by 4 bases and J by 4 bases, with 22 bases between the two germline ends. CDR3 sequence (DNA): TGTGCCAGCAGTGGCCAAACGGGTTCCCGCGAGGGCACTGAAGCTTTCTTT. As protein: CASSGQTGSREGTEAFF.

J is TRBJ2-5 and V is TRBV18; 9 bases align to TRBD1. V was clipped by 4 bases and J by 1 base; unmatched bases: 7. CDR1 and CDR2 from the germline V gene are KGHSH and LQKENI. CDR3 size: 16 residues. The DNA of the CDR3 is TGTGCCAGCTCACTAATAATGGACAGGGGCCAAGAGACCCAGTACTTC. It specifies CASSLIMDRGQETQYF.

The chain employs TRBV2 and TRBJ2-6, with 8 bases matching TRBD1. The germline V gene encodes CDR1 SNHLY and CDR2 FYNNEI. Trimming at V came to 8 bases and at J to 3 bases, leaving 15 bases not matched to a gene. This CDR3 comprises 18 residues. In nucleotides, the CDR3 is TGTGCCAGCCAGGCCGACAGGGGAAGATTTGGTGGGGCCAACGTCCTGACTTTC. Protein sequence: CASQADRGRFGGANVLTF.

Of note for this clone: Within the sample, other DNA sequences also encode this same CDR3. The chain is built from TRBV2 and TRBJ1-1, with D perhaps matching TRBD1 (6 bases). The CDR3 sequence is 13 residues long. The germline CDR1 and CDR2 sequences are SNHLY and FYNNEI. Trimming stripped 6 bases from V and 2 bases from J, with 10 bases between. CDR3 DNA: TGTGCCAGCAGGCGGACAGTCAACACTGAAGCTTTCTTT. Its protein product is CASRRTVNTEAFF.

This clone came up once. The sample carries other DNA sequences with the same CDR3. The rearrangement links TRBV19 to TRBJ1-2; no firm D call. This CDR3 is 13 amino acids long. Germline loops: CDR1 LNHDA, CDR2 SQIVND (reference sequence). V was shortened by 3 bases and J by 0 bases, with 5 bases between the two germline ends. CDR3: CASSISTNYGYTF. The DNA of the CDR3 is TGTGCCAGTAGTATCTCAACTAACTATGGCTACACCTTC.

The rearrangement uses TRBV7-9 and TRBJ2-5, with 7 nucleotides matching TRBD1. The germline CDR1 and CDR2 sequences are SEHNR and FQNEAQ (reference sequence). The CDR3 consists of 17 residues. V gave up 5 bases and J gave up 4 bases; unmatched junction bases: 16. This chain's CDR3 is CASSPGGVRGRRETQYF. The CDR3 DNA reads TGTGCCAGCAGCCCCGGCGGTGTGAGGGGGCGCCGAGAGACCCAGTACTTC.

The chain has TRBV18 and TRBJ2-6; 8 positions agree with TRBD1. This CDR3 is built from 16 residues. The germline CDR1 and CDR2 sequences are KGHSH and LQKENI. V was pared by 5 bases and J by 2 bases, with 5 bases of the junction left unmatched. CDR3 nucleotide sequence: TGTGCCAGCTCAGTTGCACAGGGGGCTGGGGCCAACGTCCTGACTTTC. Protein: CASSVAQGAGANVLTF. Together with reference TRBV18 and TRBJ2-6, the CDR3 gives the full variable domain: NAGVMQNPRHLVRRRGQEARLRCSPMKGHSHVYWYRQLPEEGLKFMVYLQKENIIDESGMPKERFSAEFPKEGPSILRIQQVVRGDSAAYFCASSVAQGAGANVLTFGAGSRLTVL.

The chain links TRBV30 to TRBJ2-1; tentatively, D is TRBD2 (6 bases). The CDR3 length is 13 residues. V lost 5 bases and J 7 bases, leaving 15 bases between the germline ends. From germline, CDR1 is GTSNPN and CDR2 SVGIG (reference sequence). The chain's CDR3 is CAWGGTLVNEQFF. The CDR3 region has the DNA TGTGCCTGGGGTGGGACTCTGGTTAATGAGCAGTTCTTC.

The genes are TRBV27 and TRBJ1-1, with 10 positions matching TRBD1. There are 14 residues in the CDR3. The V segment lost 3 bases and the J segment 10 bases; nucleotides outside the gene matches: 8. Germline values: CDR1 MNHEY, CDR2 SMNVEV (reference sequence). The chain's CDR3 is CASSLDRGNYGAFF. The CDR3 DNA reads as TGTGCCAGCAGTTTGGACAGGGGGAATTACGGAGCTTTCTTT.

CDR3 in amino acids: CASSQAGAGDTQYF. DNA of the CDR3: TGTGCCAGCAGCCAAGCGGGGGCCGGAGATACGCAGTATTTT. The J gene is TRBJ2-3, the V gene TRBV7-9, with 8 bases aligning to TRBD2. Germline CDR1 SEHNR, CDR2 FQNEAQ (reference sequence). V lost 5 bases to trimming and J lost 5 bases; unmatched junction nucleotides: 6. CDR3 size: 14 residues.

The V gene is TRBV11-2, the J gene TRBJ2-7; the match to TRBD1 covers 9 bases. This CDR3 comprises 13 residues. Looked up from germline, CDR1 is SGHAT and CDR2 is FQNNGV. The V gene end was trimmed by 6 bases and the J gene end by 6 bases; junction bases not matched to a gene: 6. This CDR3 reads CASSADRGGEQYF. CDR3 coding DNA: TGTGCCAGCAGTGCGGACAGGGGAGGCGAGCAGTACTTC. The full variable domain, its missing parts supplied by reference TRBV11-2 and TRBJ2-7, is EAGVAQSPRYKIIEKRQSVAFWCNPISGHATLYWYQQILGQGPKLLIQFQNNGVVDDSQLPKDRFSAERLKGVDSTLKIQPAKLEDSAVYLCASSADRGGEQYFGPGTRLTVT.

This clone showed up just once. The V gene is TRBV7-9, the J gene TRBJ2-5, with unresolved D. The CDR3 is made up of 15 amino acids. V was pared by 5 bases and J by 2 bases, with 15 bases between. From germline, CDR1 is SEHNR and CDR2 FQNEAQ (reference sequence). CDR3 region: CASSPSQGGQETQYF. The CDR3 DNA reads as TGTGCCAGCAGCCCCAGTCAAGGCGGTCAAGAGACCCAGTACTTC.

The chain joins TRBV5-1 to TRBJ2-3, with 7 bases that match TRBD2. The germline gives CDR1 SGHRS, CDR2 YFSETQ. The CDR3 sequence is 17 residues long. The V segment lost 0 bases and the J segment 7 bases; nucleotides outside the gene matches: 14. The CDR3 sequence: CASSLAVGRGKQNTQYF. The DNA of the CDR3 is TGCGCCAGCAGCTTGGCCGTCGGGCGGGGGAAACAAAATACGCAGTATTTT.

This clone was found a few times. The same CDR3 also results from other DNA sequences found in this sample. This rearrangement joins TRBV5-1 to TRBJ2-1; 10 positions agree with TRBD2. From germline, CDR1 is SGHRS and CDR2 YFSETQ. The V segment lost 0 bases and the J segment 4 bases; nucleotides outside the gene matches: 1. The CDR3 has 15 residues. As DNA, the CDR3 is TGCGCCAGCAGCTTGGGGACTAGCGGATACAATGAGCAGTTCTTC. This encodes CASSLGTSGYNEQFF.

Points on this clone: Other DNA sequences in the sample encode the same CDR3. The V and J genes are TRBV5-1 and TRBJ2-3; D is possibly TRBD1 (6 bases). Trimming took 4 bases from V and 0 from J, leaving 9 bases between them. This CDR3 has 14 residues. Germline values: CDR1 SGHRS, CDR2 YFSETQ. The CDR3 here is CASSPDSSTDTQYF. The CDR3 region has the DNA TGCGCCAGCAGCCCGGACAGTAGCACAGATACGCAGTATTTT.

Note on this clone: At the DNA level, this CDR3 is encoded by other sequences in the same sample as well. V gene TRBV7-2 combines with J gene TRBJ2-7, with D possibly matching TRBD2 (6 bases). With 1 base removed from V and 3 bases from J, the gap between germline ends came to 7 bases. Germline values: CDR1 SGHTA, CDR2 FQGNSA. This CDR3 has 13 amino acids. In DNA form, the CDR3 reads TGTGCCAGCAGCTTAGGGACTATCTACGAGCAGTACTTC. Amino acids: CASSLGTIYEQYF.

Comments on this clone: Other DNA sequences within the sample encode an identical CDR3. Written as DNA, the CDR3 is TGTGCCAGCAGTCTAGCGGGACCCTACGAGCAGTACTTC. It translates to CASSLAGPYEQYF. The V and J genes are TRBV7-2 and TRBJ2-7; 9 bases agree with TRBD2. CDR1 is SGHTA, CDR2 FQGNSA, per germline. V was clipped by 6 bases and J by 2 bases; unmatched bases: 2. The CDR3 is 13 residues long.

The rearrangement links TRBV14 to TRBJ2-7; the D gene is possibly TRBD2 (5 bases). Germline lookup yields CDR1 SGHDN and CDR2 FVKESK. V was cut by 4 bases and J by 3 bases, with 16 bases left in between. This CDR3 contains 15 residues. The CDR3 reads CASSRGNAFFYEQYF. CDR3 in DNA: TGTGCCAGCAGCCGAGGGAACGCCTTCTTCTACGAGCAGTACTTC.